This T cell receptor (beta chain) was documented in a study of T cells in Graves' hyperthyroidism and ophthalmopathy. Study overall: Before treatment of any kind, peripheral blood was taken at initial diagnosis.

The CDR3 spans 14 residues. Germline V lookup: CDR1 DFQATT, CDR2 SNEGSKA (reference sequence). V gave up 0 bases and J gave up 2 bases, with 9 bases separating them. Notes on this clonotype: Possible read error: a much larger clone is one base away.

TCR beta CDR3 regions were amplified from RNA transcripts. An initial round of RT-PCR targeting the TCR CDR3 relied on the HTBI primer set. MiXCR, run by TCRdb on the multiplex PCR reads, gives a single entry per CDR3 protein. The data show 490,000 or so distinct CDR3 sequences, about 20% seen once. The sample comprised blood. The rearrangement joins TRBV20-1 to TRBJ2-3; TRBD2 might be the D (6 bases). This clonotype was sampled from a woman in her seventies with Graves' ophthalmopathy. The CDR3 region is CSARERGLTDTQYF. The CDR3 nucleotides read TGCAGTGCTAGAGAACGGGGACTCACAGATACGCAGTATTTT.